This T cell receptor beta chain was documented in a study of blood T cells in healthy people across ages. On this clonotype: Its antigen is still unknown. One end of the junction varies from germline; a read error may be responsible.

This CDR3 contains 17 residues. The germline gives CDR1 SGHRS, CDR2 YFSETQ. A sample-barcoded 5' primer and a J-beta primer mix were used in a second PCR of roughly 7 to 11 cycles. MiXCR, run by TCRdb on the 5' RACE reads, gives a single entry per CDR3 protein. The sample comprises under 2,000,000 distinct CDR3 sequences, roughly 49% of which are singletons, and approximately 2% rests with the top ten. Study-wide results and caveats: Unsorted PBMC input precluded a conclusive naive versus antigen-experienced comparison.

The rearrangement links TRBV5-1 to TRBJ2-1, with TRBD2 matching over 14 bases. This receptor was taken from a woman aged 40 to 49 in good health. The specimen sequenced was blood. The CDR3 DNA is TGCGGCAGCAGCCTCGGGACTAGCGGGGGAGCCTCTAATGAGCAGTTCTTC. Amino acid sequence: CGSSLGTSGGASNEQFF.